Following are 9 T cell receptor beta chains from one sample sequenced in a study of blood T cell repertoires in COVID-19. TCRdb's table, derived via immunoSEQ multiplex PCR, lists solely in-frame clones and lacks some. The data show a few hundred thousand clones, with 80% to 90% seen just once and around 9.3% held by the top ten. Material: PBMCs or T cells enriched from blood (not recorded which). These receptors originate from a woman between 50 and 59 years old who had recovered from COVID-19.

The chain uses TRBV7-8 and TRBJ2-5; possibly TRBD2 for D (8 bases). The CDR3 runs to 15 residues. V dropped 5 bases and J dropped 5 bases, with 18 bases sitting between them. CDR1 is SGHVS, CDR2 FQNEAQ, per germline. Written as DNA, the CDR3 is TGTGCCAGCAGCCCCGGGAGGGGGCGCGTTGAGACCCAGTACTTC. Translation gives CASSPGRGRVETQYF.

V usage is TRBV7-9 and J usage is TRBJ2-2; 9 bases line up with TRBD1. Germline V lookup: CDR1 SEHNR, CDR2 FQNEAQ (reference sequence). This CDR3 has 16 amino acids. V gave up 7 bases and J gave up 5 bases; unmatched junction bases: 11. Here the CDR3 reads CASMITGGFGTGELFF. The CDR3 DNA sequence: TGTGCCAGCATGATCACAGGGGGCTTCGGAACCGGGGAGCTGTTTTTT. Together with reference TRBV7-9 and TRBJ2-2, the CDR3 gives the full variable domain: DTGVSQNPRHKITKRGQNVTFRCDPISEHNRLYWYRQTLGQGPEFLTYFQNEAQLEKSRLLSDRFSAERPKGSFSTLEIQRTEQGDSAMYLCASMITGGFGTGELFFGEGSRLTVL.

V usage is TRBV28 and J usage is TRBJ1-2; TRBD1 is a possible D gene (5 bases). Germline V gives CDR1 MDHEN, CDR2 SYDVKM. V dropped 9 bases and J dropped 7 bases, with 15 bases sitting between them. The CDR3 loop spans 12 amino acids. The CDR3 loop reads CASQGYASGYTF. In DNA form, the CDR3 reads TGTGCCAGTCAGGGCTATGCTTCTGGCTACACCTTC.

There are a few counts of this clone. Germline is not matched at one junction end, which may reflect a read error. V gene TRBV2 combines with J gene TRBJ1-2, with D hard to call. The germline CDR1 and CDR2 sequences are SNHLY and FYNNEI. The CDR3 runs to 13 residues. The CDR3 DNA reads as TGTGCCAGCAGAGAAGGACCCGGGGAGGGCTACACCTTC. Its protein is CASREGPGEGYTF.

V usage is TRBV4-1 and J usage is TRBJ2-7; D perhaps matches TRBD2 (6 bases). Per the germline V gene, CDR1 is MGHRA and CDR2 is YSYEKL. The CDR3 covers 15 residues. The V end lost 1 base, the J end lost 2 bases, and 12 bases lay between the germline ends. CDR3 bases: TGCGCCAGCAGCCAAGTCAGCGGGTCAGCCTACGAGCAGTACTTC. It is translated as CASSQVSGSAYEQYF.

V is TRBV9 and J is TRBJ2-3, with D maybe TRBD2 (7 bases). This CDR3 has 14 residues. V lost 4 bases, J lost 6 bases, and 15 bases lay in between. Germline CDR1 and CDR2: SGDLS and YYNGEE. Here the CDR3 reads CASSSRAGADTQYF. The CDR3 DNA follows: TGTGCCAGCAGCTCCCGTGCGGGGGCGGATACGCAGTATTTT.

This sequence joins TRBV6-5 and TRBJ1-2, with 9 nucleotides matching TRBD1. After removal of 8 bases from V and 5 bases from J, the junction contained 12 bases not matched to a gene. Germline V gives CDR1 MNHEY, CDR2 SVGAGI. CDR3 length equals 15 residues. The CDR3: CASGNRGRETYGYTF. CDR3 DNA sequence: TGTGCCAGCGGAAACAGGGGGCGGGAGACATATGGCTACACCTTC.

The chain carries TRBV4-2 and TRBJ1-4, with 7 bases aligning to TRBD1. Unmatched junction bases numbered 5, after V lost 4 bases and J lost 6 bases. The CDR3 runs to 14 residues. Germline CDR1 reads LGHNA; CDR2 reads YNFKEQ. The CDR3 DNA reads as TGTGCCAGCAGCCGAAGACAGGGAGATGAAAAACTGTTTTTT. This codes for CASSRRQGDEKLFF.

This sequence joins TRBV28 and TRBJ1-1; D gene unclear. This CDR3 has 11 residues. Germline V gene data show CDR1 as MDHEN and CDR2 as SYDVKM. V was shortened by 7 bases and J by 5 bases, with 8 bases between the two germline ends. The CDR3 nucleotides read TGTGCCAGCATGTTTTCGACTGAAGCTTTCTTT. Its translation is CASMFSTEAFF. Using reference TRBV28 and TRBJ1-1 for the parts outside the CDR3, the full variable domain is DVKVTQSSRYLVKRTGEKVFLECVQDMDHENMFWYRQDPGLGLRLIYFSYDVKMKEKGDIPEGYSVSREKKERFSLILESASTNQTSMYLCASMFSTEAFFGQGTRLTVV.